Listed here are 5 T cell receptor beta chains from one sample, sequenced in a study of shared clonotypes between healthy human individuals. Assay: immunoSEQ multiplex PCR; the TCRdb copy retains only in-frame clones and omits some. The sample comprises fewer than 2.5 million clones, 93% of which are singletons, and about 0.34% rests with the top ten. The material sequenced was naive CD4+ T cells from PBMCs. Subset specified: CD45RA+ positively selected. These receptors originate from a man between 18 and 29 years old in good health. Some clones in this sample may be carry-over from other donors' samples.

The sample holds one count of this clone. This sequence joins TRBV29-1 and TRBJ2-5; 11 bases line up with TRBD2. V lost 6 bases, J lost 1 base, and 7 bases stayed unmatched. CDR3 length equals 15 residues. Germline assignment: CDR1 SQVTM and CDR2 ANQGSEA. CDR3 in DNA: TGCAGCGTCACGGGACTAGCGGCGATCCAAGAGACCCAGTACTTC. This sequence encodes CSVTGLAAIQETQYF.

This clone was seen once. The gene calls are TRBV25-1 and TRBJ2-1; TRBD1 aligns across 8 bases. The CDR3 has 13 amino acids. Germline loops: CDR1 MGHDK, CDR2 SYGVNS. J was trimmed by 12 bases and V by 3 bases; bases with no gene match: 7. The CDR3 DNA sequence: TGTGCCAGCAGTGAGCCAGGGGGCAAAAGGCAGTTCTTC. It specifies CASSEPGGKRQFF.

The rearrangement links TRBV27 to TRBJ2-2, with 9 bases that match TRBD2. The CDR3 covers 16 residues. V was pared by 8 bases and J by 6 bases, with 13 bases of the junction left unmatched. Germline lookup yields CDR1 MNHEY and CDR2 SMNVEV (reference sequence). This CDR3 reads CASRLWAGGRAGELFF. Here the CDR3 DNA reads TGTGCCAGCCGCCTCTGGGCGGGAGGGCGGGCCGGGGAGCTGTTTTTT.

The CDR3 coding sequence is TGCAGCGGCAGACTAGCTGGGGGCGGGGAGCTGTTTTTT. Amino acid sequence: CSGRLAGGGELFF. The V gene is TRBV29-1, the J gene TRBJ2-2, with 7 positions matching TRBD2. Germline V gives CDR1 SQVTM, CDR2 ANQGSEA. Trimming at V came to 7 bases and at J to 7 bases, leaving 9 bases not matched to a gene. This CDR3 has 13 residues.

This clone was seen a single time. The V call is TRBV6-1, the J call TRBJ2-7, with 12 positions matching TRBD2. The CDR3 length is 15 residues. V gave up 4 bases and J gave up 2 bases; unmatched junction bases: 3. Looked up from germline, CDR1 is MNHNS and CDR2 is SASEGT. The CDR3 coding sequence is TGTGCCAGCAGTGGCACTAGCGGGAGGACCTACGAGCAGTACTTC. This encodes CASSGTSGRTYEQYF.